This is a list of T cell receptor beta chains from one sample in a study of shared clonotypes between healthy human individuals. Libraries were prepared by immunoSEQ multiplex PCR; TCRdb keeps only in-frame clonotypes and omits some of them. This sample yields around 2.5 million clones, of which 93% are seen a single time; 0.36% belongs to the top ten. Material: naive CD4+ T cells from PBMCs. These receptors originate from a man between 18 and 35 years old in good health. Some clones in this sample may be carry-over from other donors' samples. The CDR3 runs from the conserved cysteine through the conserved F or W. A D gene is named only where the DNA matches it firmly. Only part of the rows carry a size: once, few, many, or a class if the clone is expanded.

NA,TRBV5-1,NA,TRBJ2-1,CASSSDSGNEQFF,TGCGCCAGCAGTTCGGACAGCGGCAATGAGCAGTTCTTC
NA,TRBV5-4,NA,TRBJ2-5,CASSKPTGGRETQYF,TGTGCCAGCAGCAAACCGACAGGAGGTAGAGAGACCCAGTACTTC
NA,TRBV28,NA,TRBJ1-6,CASSPASINSPLHF,TGTGCCAGCAGTCCCGCATCCATTAATTCACCCCTCCACTTT
NA,TRBV27,NA,TRBJ2-7,CASRVKGGSYEQYF,TGTGCCAGCAGGGTAAAGGGGGGCTCCTACGAGCAGTACTTC
TRBD1,TRBV10-3,NA,TRBJ2-7,CAIRGQDHDEQYF,TGTGCCATCAGGGGACAGGATCATGACGAGCAGTACTTC
NA,TRBV5-6,NA,TRBJ1-1,CASSLQGRVTEAFF,TGTGCCAGCAGCTTGCAGGGGCGCGTGACTGAAGCTTTCTTT
TRBD1,TRBV19,once,TRBJ1-2,CASSIGQGTNYGYTF,TGTGCCAGTAGTATCGGACAGGGGACTAACTATGGCTACACCTTC
NA,TRBV12-5,few,TRBJ1-1,CASGLSDRRAEAFF,TGTGCTAGTGGTTTATCCGACAGGCGAGCAGAAGCTTTCTTT
TRBD1,TRBV11-2,NA,TRBJ1-4,CASRPQGATVKLFF,TGTGCCAGCAGACCACAGGGGGCAACGGTAAAACTGTTTTTT
TRBD2,TRBV5-1,NA,TRBJ2-2,CASSPGLAGVGTGELFF,TGCGCCAGCAGCCCGGGACTAGCGGGAGTTGGCACCGGGGAGCTGTTTTTT
NA,TRBV5-1,NA,TRBJ2-3,CASSLGSDTQYF,TGCGCCAGCAGCTTGGGCAGTGATACGCAGTATTTT
TRBD2,TRBV19,NA,TRBJ2-3,CASSISGSSTDTQYF,TGTGCCAGTAGTATAAGCGGGAGTAGCACAGATACGCAGTATTTT
NA,TRBV9,NA,TRBJ2-7,CASSVSWPASYEQYF,TGTGCCAGCAGCGTATCCTGGCCGGCCTCCTACGAGCAGTACTTC
TRBD1,TRBV6-1,NA,TRBJ2-1,CASRRTGGETHQFF,TGTGCCAGCAGGAGGACAGGGGGCGAGACCCATCAGTTCTTC
NA,TRBV7-9,NA,TRBJ2-7,CASSLFGLAYEQYF,TGTGCCAGCAGCTTATTCGGGTTAGCCTACGAGCAGTACTTC
NA,TRBV18,NA,TRBJ2-7,CASSPGSPYYEQYF,TGTGCCAGCTCACCAGGATCCCCCTACTACGAGCAGTACTTC
TRBD1,TRBV5-6,once,TRBJ2-5,CASSPTGGLETQYF,TGTGCCAGCAGCCCTACAGGGGGGCTCGAGACCCAGTACTTC
TRBD2,TRBV28,NA,TRBJ2-3,CASSERGGTDTQYF,TGTGCCAGCAGTGAGCGGGGGGGCACAGATACGCAGTATTTT
TRBD2,TRBV5-1,NA,TRBJ2-1,CASKLAGEAEQFF,TGCGCCAGCAAACTAGCGGGAGAGGCTGAGCAGTTCTTC
NA,TRBV7-8,NA,TRBJ2-2,CASSLVVPDTGELFF,TGTGCCAGCAGCTTAGTGGTCCCAGACACCGGGGAGCTGTTTTTT
NA,TRBV7-6,NA,TRBJ1-3,CASSLGGAHTIYF,TGTGCCAGCAGCTTAGGGGGGGCACACACCATATATTTT
NA,TRBV4-3,once,TRBJ1-2,CASSQDFYGYTF,TGCGCCAGCAGCCAAGATTTCTATGGCTACACCTTC
TRBD2,TRBV11-2,NA,TRBJ2-2,CASSLLLGTSGRRYGELFF,TGTGCCAGCAGCCTACTACTCGGGACTAGCGGGAGAAGATACGGGGAGCTGTTTTTT
TRBD1,TRBV7-9,NA,TRBJ2-5,CASSWDRELPPYF,TGTGCCAGCAGCTGGGACAGAGAGCTTCCACCGTACTTC
NA,TRBV5-1,NA,TRBJ2-1,CASSNPGEQFF,TGCGCCAGCAGTAACCCCGGGGAGCAGTTCTTC
NA,TRBV28,NA,TRBJ2-7,CASSFVGTGYEQYF,TGTGCCAGCAGTTTTGTAGGGACCGGCTACGAGCAGTACTTC
TRBD1,TRBV28,NA,TRBJ2-7,CASTPDRAGAYEQYF,TGTGCCAGCACCCCGGACAGGGCTGGGGCCTACGAGCAGTACTTC
NA,TRBV28,NA,TRBJ1-2,CASSLFSGNYGYTF,TGTGCCAGCAGTTTATTTTCCGGAAACTATGGCTACACCTTC
NA,TRBV30,once,TRBJ2-1,CAWSIAGEQFF,TGTGCCTGGAGCATAGCTGGGGAGCAGTTCTTC
NA,TRBV2,NA,TRBJ1-2,CASSERGYGYTF,TGTGCCAGCAGTGAACGGGGGTATGGCTACACCTTC
NA,TRBV19,NA,TRBJ2-1,CASSIGTSRPFF,TGTGCCAGTAGTATAGGAACCTCCAGGCCATTCTTC
NA,TRBV2,NA,TRBJ2-2,CASTGRGRDTGELFF,TGTGCCAGCACCGGTCGAGGAAGGGACACCGGGGAGCTGTTTTTT
TRBD2,TRBV9,NA,TRBJ2-3,CASSVDSGRSSDTQYF,TGTGCCAGCAGCGTAGATAGCGGGAGAAGCTCAGATACGCAGTATTTT
TRBD1,TRBV11-2,NA,TRBJ1-1,CASSLSGGWGTEAFF,TGTGCCAGCAGCTTATCAGGGGGCTGGGGCACTGAAGCTTTCTTT
TRBD2,TRBV5-1,NA,TRBJ2-3,CASSRTSTDTQYF,TGCGCCAGCAGCCGGACTAGTACAGATACGCAGTATTTT
NA,TRBV28,NA,TRBJ2-2,CASSLTSTGELFF,TGTGCCAGCAGTCTTACAAGTACCGGGGAGCTGTTTTTT
TRBD1,TRBV5-4,NA,TRBJ2-5,CASSSGQGGETQYF,TGTGCCAGCAGCAGCGGACAGGGGGGAGAGACCCAGTACTTC
NA,TRBV29-1,NA,TRBJ1-1,CSVIPNVGEAFF,TGCAGCGTAATCCCCAACGTGGGGGAAGCTTTCTTT
TRBD1,TRBV10-1,NA,TRBJ2-7,CASRGGQGHEQYF,TGCGCCAGCAGAGGTGGACAGGGCCACGAGCAGTACTTC
TRBD2,TRBV10-3,NA,TRBJ2-2,CAIGSGSGTSTGELFF,TGTGCCATCGGAAGCGGTAGCGGGACTTCCACCGGGGAGCTGTTTTTT
TRBD1,TRBV9,NA,TRBJ2-7,CASSVGGGQGVYEQYF,TGTGCCAGCAGCGTAGGGGGTGGTCAGGGGGTTTACGAGCAGTACTTC
TRBD2,TRBV15,NA,TRBJ2-3,CATSRERVGTSADTQYF,TGTGCCACCAGCAGAGAACGGGTGGGGACTAGCGCAGATACGCAGTATTTT
NA,TRBV7-8,once,TRBJ1-3,CASSPGPDSYSGNTIYF,TGTGCCAGCAGCCCGGGCCCCGACTCATACTCTGGAAACACCATATATTTT
NA,TRBV28,NA,TRBJ2-1,CASSGVGGGNRVAEQFF,TGTGCCAGCAGTGGGGTTGGAGGGGGCAATCGGGTTGCTGAGCAGTTCTTC
NA,TRBV2,NA,TRBJ2-7,CASGPGGGYEQYF,TGTGCCAGCGGTCCAGGGGGAGGCTACGAGCAGTACTTC
TRBD1,TRBV6-5,NA,TRBJ2-5,CASSQTDRGQETQYF,TGTGCCAGCAGCCAGACAGACAGGGGCCAAGAGACCCAGTACTTC
NA,TRBV5-5,NA,TRBJ2-1,CASSDREAVAFGLSNEQFF,TGTGCCAGCAGCGACAGGGAGGCGGTAGCCTTCGGACTTTCTAATGAGCAGTTCTTC
TRBD2,TRBV7-2,NA,TRBJ2-5,CASSLSLAEETQYF,TGTGCCAGCAGCTTATCACTAGCGGAAGAGACCCAGTACTTC
TRBD1,TRBV18,NA,TRBJ1-2,CASSPQGQGTATYGYTF,TGTGCCAGCTCACCACAGGGACAGGGGACTGCTACCTATGGCTACACCTTC
NA,TRBV7-2,NA,TRBJ1-2,CASSQSREDFLNYGYTF,TGTGCCAGCAGCCAATCTCGGGAGGATTTTTTGAACTATGGCTACACCTTC